This passage covers 26 T cell receptor beta chains from one sample sequenced in a study of shared clonotypes between healthy human individuals. Terminally differentiated effector memory CD45RA+ cells were excluded from the naive CD8 cells, which were CD45RO-negative and positively selected for CCR7. Using immunoSEQ multiplex PCR, the repertoire was profiled, and TCRdb retains in-frame clones only, with some absent. The data show more than 2 million clones, approximately 94% seen once. Sequenced sample: naive CD8+ T cells sorted from blood. These receptors were taken from a man aged 18-30 years in good health.

To note about this clone: The sample has other DNA sequences that encode this CDR3 too. This sequence joins TRBV10-3 and TRBJ2-7; tentative D call: TRBD2 (6 bases). Germline V gene data show CDR1 as ENHRY and CDR2 as SYGVKD. The CDR3 contains 13 residues. V lost 0 bases, J lost 3 bases, and 6 bases lay in between. The CDR3 DNA reads as TGTGCCATCAGTGAGTCGACTAGCTACGAGCAGTACTTC. Its translation is CAISESTSYEQYF.

V usage is TRBV7-9 and J usage is TRBJ2-1; no definite D call. CDR1 SEHNR and CDR2 FQNEAQ come from the germline V gene (reference sequence). V lost 2 bases, J lost 5 bases, and 4 bases lay in between. The CDR3 has 12 amino acids. DNA of the CDR3: TGTGCCAGCAGCTTACACGACAATGAGCAGTTCTTC. Amino acid sequence: CASSLHDNEQFF. Looking up the rest from reference TRBV7-9 and TRBJ2-1 gives the full variable domain: DTGVSQNPRHKITKRGQNVTFRCDPISEHNRLYWYRQTLGQGPEFLTYFQNEAQLEKSRLLSDRFSAERPKGSFSTLEIQRTEQGDSAMYLCASSLHDNEQFFGPGTRLTVL.

The rearrangement joins TRBV9 to TRBJ2-5; TRBD2 agrees at 10 bases. The CDR3 runs 13 residues. CDR1 is SGDLS and CDR2 is YYNGEE in the germline V gene. Trimming at V came to 6 bases and at J to 5 bases, leaving 4 bases not matched to a gene. The CDR3 loop is CASKREGAETQYF. The CDR3 region has the DNA TGTGCCAGCAAGCGGGAGGGCGCCGAGACCCAGTACTTC.

The chain joins TRBV5-1 to TRBJ2-7, with D maybe TRBD1 (6 bases). The CDR3 covers 15 residues. Germline lookup yields CDR1 SGHRS and CDR2 YFSETQ. V was cut by 7 bases and J by 0 bases, with 17 bases left in between. For the CDR3, the DNA is TGCGCCAGCGGTCTGGGGGACACCTACTCCTACGAGCAGTACTTC. Its protein is CASGLGDTYSYEQYF.

CDR3 bases: TGTGCCAGCAGCTTAATTCGTGTCACAGATACGCAGTATTTT. Translated: CASSLIRVTDTQYF. The chain combines TRBV11-2 with TRBJ2-3; no reliable D call. This CDR3 spans 14 amino acids. Germline V lookup: CDR1 SGHAT, CDR2 FQNNGV. V gave up 2 bases and J gave up 2 bases, with 8 bases separating them.

This chain joins TRBV6-1 and TRBJ2-3; perhaps TRBD2 as D (7 bases). Per germline, CDR1 MNHNS and CDR2 SASEGT. The CDR3 totals 17 residues. Trimming took 0 bases from V and 2 from J, leaving 15 bases between them. CDR3 region: CASSEALGGPSTDTQYF. DNA for the CDR3: TGTGCCAGCAGTGAAGCTCTGGGGGGGCCGTCCACAGATACGCAGTATTTT.

The chain joins TRBV4-3 to TRBJ1-2, with TRBD1 matching 7 bases. The CDR3 is made up of 16 amino acids. In germline, CDR1 is LGHNA, CDR2 YSLEER. With 4 bases clipped from V and 4 bases from J, the junction kept 12 bases outside the gene matches. The CDR3 DNA sequence: TGCGCCAGCAGCCCAGGCCGGACAGGAATGCTCTATGGCTACACCTTC. Amino acids: CASSPGRTGMLYGYTF.

The CDR3 is CASRNSGLALYNEQFF. CDR3 sequence (DNA): TGCGCCAGCAGAAACTCGGGACTAGCGCTCTACAATGAGCAGTTCTTC. The chain couples TRBV5-1 to TRBJ2-1; TRBD2 agrees at 10 bases. With 5 bases clipped from V and 3 bases from J, the junction kept 8 bases outside the gene matches. This CDR3 spans 16 amino acids. The germline V gene encodes CDR1 SGHRS and CDR2 YFSETQ.

V usage is TRBV6-1 and J usage is TRBJ2-4; D is perhaps TRBD2 (6 bases). Trimming removed 2 bases from V and 1 base from J, with 12 bases in between. This CDR3 spans 16 amino acids. Germline CDR1 and CDR2: MNHNS and SASEGT. CDR3: CASSEHARGAKNIQYF. The CDR3 DNA follows: TGTGCCAGCAGTGAACACGCTCGGGGGGCCAAAAACATTCAGTACTTC.

The rearrangement joins TRBV5-1 to TRBJ2-7, with TRBD1 as a possible D gene (6 bases). Trimming took off 4 bases at V and 3 bases at J, with 17 bases between the two ends. The CDR3 is made up of 15 amino acids. Germline CDR1 SGHRS, CDR2 YFSETQ. The CDR3 sequence is CASSQSGTTHYEQYF. The CDR3 nucleotides read TGCGCCAGCAGCCAGTCCGGGACAACGCACTACGAGCAGTACTTC.

Turning to this clone: Other DNA sequences of this sample code for an identical CDR3. The chain couples TRBV6-5 to TRBJ2-2; D is possibly TRBD1 (5 bases). The length of the CDR3 is 14 residues. The ends were cut back, 0 bases at V and 5 bases at J, with 7 bases in the middle. Germline V lookup: CDR1 MNHEY, CDR2 SVGAGI. In nucleotides, the CDR3 is TGTGCCAGCAGTTACTCAAGGGGTACCGGGGAGCTGTTTTTT. Translating it yields CASSYSRGTGELFF.

The chain couples TRBV4-1 to TRBJ1-1; 7 nucleotides match TRBD1. The ends lost 0 bases at V and 4 bases at J; junction bases unmatched: 8. CDR1 and CDR2 (germline): MGHRA, YSYEKL. The CDR3 totals 16 residues. As DNA, the CDR3 is TGCGCCAGCAGCCAAGAATTTGGCAGGGGGGGCACTGAAGCTTTCTTT. This translates into CASSQEFGRGGTEAFF.

This sequence joins TRBV7-9 and TRBJ2-1; TRBD2 agrees at 10 bases. This CDR3 has 15 residues. With 2 bases clipped from V and 8 bases from J, the junction kept 6 bases outside the gene matches. Germline V gives CDR1 SEHNR, CDR2 FQNEAQ (reference sequence). The CDR3 protein is CASSLILAGADEQFF. CDR3 bases: TGTGCCAGCAGCTTAATTCTAGCGGGAGCCGATGAGCAGTTCTTC.

The chain uses TRBV5-1 and TRBJ1-6; perhaps TRBD1 as D (5 bases). Trimming left V 5 bases short and J 0 bases short, with 18 bases between. This CDR3 spans 18 amino acids. The germline CDR1 and CDR2 sequences are SGHRS and YFSETQ. Written as DNA, the CDR3 is TGCGCCAGCAGGGAGACGGACACGGTAGACTCCTATAATTCACCCCTCCACTTT. It is translated as CASRETDTVDSYNSPLHF. The variable domain in full, completed from reference TRBV5-1 and TRBJ1-6, reads KAGVTQTPRYLIKTRGQQVTLSCSPISGHRSVSWYQQTPGQGLQFLFEYFSETQRNKGNFPGRFSGRQFSNSRSEMNVSTLELGDSALYLCASRETDTVDSYNSPLHFGNGTRLTVT.

This clone was observed once. The gene calls are TRBV19 and TRBJ2-7; D might be TRBD1 (5 bases). Germline assignment: CDR1 LNHDA and CDR2 SQIVND (reference sequence). Trimming cost V 2 bases and J 4 bases, with 15 bases left between them. This CDR3 is built from 15 residues. In DNA, the CDR3 is TGTGCCAGTAGTATAAGTGTAGGGGTCGGTTACGAGCAGTACTTC. Translation gives CASSISVGVGYEQYF.

The rearrangement uses TRBV27 and TRBJ2-7; 7 bases fit TRBD2. Germline V gene sequence: CDR1 MNHEY, CDR2 SMNVEV (reference sequence). V shed 3 bases, J shed 5 bases, and the junction held 10 bases outside the gene matches. The CDR3 extends over 15 amino acids. Here the CDR3 reads CASSFIAGEIHEQYF. CDR3 sequence (DNA): TGTGCCAGCAGTTTTATTGCGGGAGAAATCCACGAGCAGTACTTC.

V usage is TRBV7-8 and J usage is TRBJ2-7; tentatively, D is TRBD1 or TRBD2 (6 bases each). V was clipped by 4 bases and J by 3 bases, with 19 bases between them. Per the germline V gene, CDR1 is SGHVS and CDR2 is FQNEAQ. The CDR3 has 16 amino acids. The CDR3 loop is CASSWTGGHMFYEQYF. The CDR3 nucleotides are TGTGCCAGCAGCTGGACTGGGGGGCATATGTTCTACGAGCAGTACTTC.

The rearrangement links TRBV28 to TRBJ2-1, with D unclear. The V end was cut by 7 bases, the J end by 1 base, with 8 bases between. Germline-derived CDR1 and CDR2 are MDHEN and SYDVKM. The CDR3 has 13 residues. For the CDR3, the DNA is TGTGCCAGCACTCGGCGGTCCTACAATGAGCAGTTCTTC. Translation: CASTRRSYNEQFF. The whole variable domain, remainder taken from reference TRBV28 and TRBJ2-1, is DVKVTQSSRYLVKRTGEKVFLECVQDMDHENMFWYRQDPGLGLRLIYFSYDVKMKEKGDIPEGYSVSREKKERFSLILESASTNQTSMYLCASTRRSYNEQFFGPGTRLTVL.

Points on this clone: This clone may be a read error of a much larger clone one base away. The chain employs TRBV30 and TRBJ1-1, with D unresolved. The germline V gene has CDR1 GTSNPN and CDR2 SVGIG (reference sequence). The CDR3 length is 14 residues. With 6 bases removed from V and 0 bases from J, the gap between germline ends came to 14 bases. In nucleotides, the CDR3 is TGTGCCTGTACCCGAGTGGTGATGAACACTGAAGCTTTCTTT. As protein: CACTRVVMNTEAFF.

The V and J genes are TRBV6-5 and TRBJ2-1, with 12 bases lining up with TRBD2. Per germline, CDR1 MNHEY and CDR2 SVGAGI. With 5 bases clipped from V and 8 bases from J, the junction kept 7 bases outside the gene matches. The CDR3 spans 15 residues. CDR3 amino acids: CASSPPTSGSYEQFF. The CDR3 region has the DNA TGTGCCAGCAGTCCACCGACTAGCGGGAGCTATGAGCAGTTCTTC.

V gene TRBV25-1 combines with J gene TRBJ2-7; 7 nucleotides align to TRBD2. The CDR3 runs to 14 residues. The junction had 8 bases not matched to a gene; V was cut back by 7 bases and J by 2 bases. CDR1 MGHDK and CDR2 SYGVNS come from the germline V gene. The CDR3 protein is CASNVAGPPYEQYF. The DNA of the CDR3 is TGTGCCAGCAACGTAGCGGGCCCGCCCTACGAGCAGTACTTC.

The chain employs TRBV7-9 and TRBJ2-7; TRBD1 aligns across 10 bases. There are 14 residues in the CDR3. J lost 4 bases, V lost 5 bases, and 5 bases had no gene match. Germline V gives CDR1 SEHNR, CDR2 FQNEAQ (reference sequence). Written as DNA, the CDR3 is TGTGCCAGCAGCGTCCGGGACAGGGGTTACGAGCAGTACTTC. Amino acid sequence: CASSVRDRGYEQYF.

This chain links TRBV16 with TRBJ1-1; D is perhaps TRBD1 (5 bases). Trimming removed 6 bases at V and 4 bases at J, with 15 bases between. Looked up from germline, CDR1 is KGHSY and CDR2 is FQNENV. This CDR3 region has 14 residues. Written as DNA, the CDR3 is TGTGCCAGCAGTCCCGGGACCTCTCTCACTGAAGCTTTCTTT. Its translation is CASSPGTSLTEAFF.

This clone has only one observation. The V and J genes are TRBV5-4 and TRBJ2-3, with D uncertain. The CDR3 is 12 amino acids. CDR1 is SGHNT and CDR2 is YYREEE in the germline V gene (reference sequence). The ends were cut back, 4 bases at V and 0 bases at J, with 3 bases in the middle. In nucleotides, the CDR3 is TGTGCCAGCAGCGGGAGCACAGATACGCAGTATTTT. Its protein is CASSGSTDTQYF.

The chain couples TRBV29-1 to TRBJ2-7; D gene uncertain. Looked up from germline, CDR1 is SQVTM and CDR2 is ANQGSEA. The V and J ends lost 7 bases and 6 bases respectively, with 13 bases between them. There are 11 residues in the CDR3. The CDR3 DNA reads TGCAGCGCCGAGAAAGGGCTCGAGCAGTACTTC. Translated, it gives CSAEKGLEQYF.

This sequence joins TRBV14 and TRBJ2-3; no reliable D call. V shed 0 bases and J shed 3 bases, with 13 bases lying between them. The CDR3 has 16 residues. Germline V gives CDR1 SGHDN, CDR2 FVKESK. The CDR3 sequence: CASSQDDGLLTDTQYF. The CDR3 nucleotides are TGTGCCAGCAGCCAAGATGACGGGCTTTTAACAGATACGCAGTATTTT.